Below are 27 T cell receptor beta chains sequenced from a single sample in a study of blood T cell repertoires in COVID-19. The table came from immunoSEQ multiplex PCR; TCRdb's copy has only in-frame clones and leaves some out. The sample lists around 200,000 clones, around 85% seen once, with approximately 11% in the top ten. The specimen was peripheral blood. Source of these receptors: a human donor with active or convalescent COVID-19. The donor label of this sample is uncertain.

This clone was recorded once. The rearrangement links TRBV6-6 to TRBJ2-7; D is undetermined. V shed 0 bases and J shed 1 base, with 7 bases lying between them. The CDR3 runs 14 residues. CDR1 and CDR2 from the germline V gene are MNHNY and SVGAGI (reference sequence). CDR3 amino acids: CASSYSASSYEQYF. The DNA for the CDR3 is TGTGCCAGCAGTTACTCGGCCAGTTCCTACGAGCAGTACTTC.

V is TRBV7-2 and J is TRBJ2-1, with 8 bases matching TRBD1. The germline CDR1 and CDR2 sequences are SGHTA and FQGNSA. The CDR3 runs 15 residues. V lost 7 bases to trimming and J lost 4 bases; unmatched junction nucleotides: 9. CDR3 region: CASNKGQGSYNEQFF. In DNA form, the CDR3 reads TGTGCCAGCAATAAAGGACAGGGCTCGTACAATGAGCAGTTCTTC.

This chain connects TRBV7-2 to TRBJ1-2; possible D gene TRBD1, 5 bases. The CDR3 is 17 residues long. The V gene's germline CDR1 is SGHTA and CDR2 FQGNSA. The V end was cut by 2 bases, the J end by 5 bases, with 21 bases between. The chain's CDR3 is CASSLNYISGTNYGYTF. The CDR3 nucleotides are TGTGCCAGCAGCTTAAACTATATAAGCGGGACGAATTATGGCTACACCTTC. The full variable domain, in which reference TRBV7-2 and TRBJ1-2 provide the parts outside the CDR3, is GAGVSQSPSNKVTEKGKDVELRCDPISGHTALYWYRQSLGQGLEFLIYFQGNSAPDKSGLPSDRFSAERTGGSVSTLTIQRTQQEDSAVYLCASSLNYISGTNYGYTFGSGTRLTVV.

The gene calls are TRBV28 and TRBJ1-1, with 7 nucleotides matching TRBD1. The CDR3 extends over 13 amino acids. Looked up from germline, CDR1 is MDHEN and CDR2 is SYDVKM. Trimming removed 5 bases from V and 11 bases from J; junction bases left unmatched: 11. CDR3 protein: CASSPLVDRKAFF. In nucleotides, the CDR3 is TGTGCCAGCAGTCCACTCGTGGACAGGAAGGCTTTCTTT.

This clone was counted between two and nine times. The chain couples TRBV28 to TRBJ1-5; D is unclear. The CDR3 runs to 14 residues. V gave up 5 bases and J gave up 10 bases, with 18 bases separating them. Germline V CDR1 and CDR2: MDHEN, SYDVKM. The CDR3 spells CASSGGSFSKPQHF. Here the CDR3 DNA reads TGTGCCAGCAGTGGAGGGAGTTTTTCCAAACCCCAGCATTTT.

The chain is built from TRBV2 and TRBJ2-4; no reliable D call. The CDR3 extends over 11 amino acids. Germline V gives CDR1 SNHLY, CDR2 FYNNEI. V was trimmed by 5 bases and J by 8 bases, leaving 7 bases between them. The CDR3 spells CASSIRDIQYF. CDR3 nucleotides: TGTGCCAGCAGTATCCGGGACATTCAGTACTTC.

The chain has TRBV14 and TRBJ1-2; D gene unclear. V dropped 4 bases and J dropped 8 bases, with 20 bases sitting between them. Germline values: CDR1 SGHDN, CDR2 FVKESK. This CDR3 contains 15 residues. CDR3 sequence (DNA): TGTGCCAGCAGCCTTGCCGGGAATCAGGCCTGGGGCTACACCTTC. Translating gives CASSLAGNQAWGYTF.

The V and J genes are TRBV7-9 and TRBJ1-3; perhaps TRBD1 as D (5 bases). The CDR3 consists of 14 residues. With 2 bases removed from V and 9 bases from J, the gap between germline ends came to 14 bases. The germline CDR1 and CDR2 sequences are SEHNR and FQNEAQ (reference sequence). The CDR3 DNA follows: TGTGCCAGCAGCTTAAGTTCGGGGACTATCACCATATATTTT. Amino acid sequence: CASSLSSGTITIYF. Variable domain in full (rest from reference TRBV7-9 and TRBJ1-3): DTGVSQNPRHKITKRGQNVTFRCDPISEHNRLYWYRQTLGQGPEFLTYFQNEAQLEKSRLLSDRFSAERPKGSFSTLEIQRTEQGDSAMYLCASSLSSGTITIYFGEGSWLTVV.

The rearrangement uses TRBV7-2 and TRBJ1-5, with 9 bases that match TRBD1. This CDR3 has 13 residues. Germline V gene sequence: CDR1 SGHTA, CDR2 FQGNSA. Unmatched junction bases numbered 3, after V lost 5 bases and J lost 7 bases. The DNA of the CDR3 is TGTGCCAGCAGCCCCGACAGGGGGCAGCCCCAGCATTTT. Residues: CASSPDRGQPQHF. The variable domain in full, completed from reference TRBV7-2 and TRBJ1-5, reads GAGVSQSPSNKVTEKGKDVELRCDPISGHTALYWYRQSLGQGLEFLIYFQGNSAPDKSGLPSDRFSAERTGGSVSTLTIQRTQQEDSAVYLCASSPDRGQPQHFGDGTRLSIL.

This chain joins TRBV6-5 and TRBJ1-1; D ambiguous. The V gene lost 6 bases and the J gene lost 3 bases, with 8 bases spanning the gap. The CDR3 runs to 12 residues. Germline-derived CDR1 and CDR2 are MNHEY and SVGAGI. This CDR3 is CASRTRYTEAFF. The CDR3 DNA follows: TGTGCCAGCAGAACACGTTACACTGAAGCTTTCTTT.

In DNA, the CDR3 is TGTGCCAGTAGTACAGACTTCTCTGGAAACACCATATATTTT. Amino acids: CASSTDFSGNTIYF. The chain carries TRBV19 and TRBJ1-3; D unresolved. This CDR3 comprises 14 residues. Germline V gives CDR1 LNHDA, CDR2 SQIVND (reference sequence). V lost 4 bases, J lost 0 bases, and 7 bases lay in between.

CDR3 bases: TGCAGTGCTAGTTCCGGCGGGGTTACCTACGAGCAGTACTTC. Residues: CSASSGGVTYEQYF. This chain joins TRBV20-1 and TRBJ2-7, with a possible D match to TRBD2 (6 bases). This CDR3 region has 14 residues. CDR1 DFQATT and CDR2 SNEGSKA come from the germline V gene (reference sequence). V lost 3 bases and J 2 bases, leaving 14 bases between the germline ends.

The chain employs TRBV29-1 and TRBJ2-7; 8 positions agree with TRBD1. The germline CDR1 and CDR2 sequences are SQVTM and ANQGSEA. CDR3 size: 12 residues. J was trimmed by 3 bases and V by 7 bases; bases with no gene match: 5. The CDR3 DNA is TGCAGCGCCAGACAGGGGTTCTACGAGCAGTACTTC. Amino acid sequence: CSARQGFYEQYF.

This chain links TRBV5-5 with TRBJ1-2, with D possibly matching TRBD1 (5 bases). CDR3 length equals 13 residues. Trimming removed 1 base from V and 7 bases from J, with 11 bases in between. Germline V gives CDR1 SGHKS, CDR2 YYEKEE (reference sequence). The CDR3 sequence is CASSLWGFGGYTF. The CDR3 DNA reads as TGTGCCAGCAGCTTGTGGGGCTTCGGTGGCTACACCTTC.

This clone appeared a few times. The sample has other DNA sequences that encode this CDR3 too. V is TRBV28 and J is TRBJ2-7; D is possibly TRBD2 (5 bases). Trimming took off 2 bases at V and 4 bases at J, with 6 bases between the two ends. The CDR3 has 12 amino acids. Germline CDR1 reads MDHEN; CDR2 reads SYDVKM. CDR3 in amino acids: CASSLRGYEQYF. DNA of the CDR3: TGTGCCAGCAGTTTAAGAGGGTACGAGCAGTACTTC. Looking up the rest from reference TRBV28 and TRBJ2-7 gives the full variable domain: DVKVTQSSRYLVKRTGEKVFLECVQDMDHENMFWYRQDPGLGLRLIYFSYDVKMKEKGDIPEGYSVSREKKERFSLILESASTNQTSMYLCASSLRGYEQYFGPGTRLTVT.

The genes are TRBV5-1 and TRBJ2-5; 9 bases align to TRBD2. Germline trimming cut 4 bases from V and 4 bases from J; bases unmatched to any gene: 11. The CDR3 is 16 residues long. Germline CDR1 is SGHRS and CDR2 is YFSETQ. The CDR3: CASSRTRGRGGETQYF. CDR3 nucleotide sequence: TGCGCCAGCAGCCGGACTCGCGGGAGGGGGGGAGAGACCCAGTACTTC. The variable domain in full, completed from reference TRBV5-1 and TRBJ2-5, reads KAGVTQTPRYLIKTRGQQVTLSCSPISGHRSVSWYQQTPGQGLQFLFEYFSETQRNKGNFPGRFSGRQFSNSRSEMNVSTLELGDSALYLCASSRTRGRGGETQYFGPGTRLLVL.

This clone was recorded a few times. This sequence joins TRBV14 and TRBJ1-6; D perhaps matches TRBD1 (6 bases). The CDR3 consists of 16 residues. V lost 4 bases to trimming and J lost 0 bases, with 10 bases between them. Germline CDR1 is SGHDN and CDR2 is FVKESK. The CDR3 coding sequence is TGTGCCAGCAGCCGCCTAGGGGGCTCCTATAATTCACCCCTCCACTTT. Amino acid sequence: CASSRLGGSYNSPLHF.

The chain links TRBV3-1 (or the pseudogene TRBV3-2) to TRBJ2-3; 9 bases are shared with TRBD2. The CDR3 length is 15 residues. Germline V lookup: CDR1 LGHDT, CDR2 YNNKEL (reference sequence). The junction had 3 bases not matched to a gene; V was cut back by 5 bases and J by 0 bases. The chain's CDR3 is CASSETSGSTDTQYF. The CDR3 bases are TGTGCCAGCAGCGAGACTAGCGGAAGCACAGATACGCAGTATTTT.

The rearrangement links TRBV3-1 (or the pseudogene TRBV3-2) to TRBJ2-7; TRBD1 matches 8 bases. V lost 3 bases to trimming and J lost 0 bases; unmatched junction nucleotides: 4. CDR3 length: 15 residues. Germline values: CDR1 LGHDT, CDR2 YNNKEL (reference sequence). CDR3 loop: CASSHSGQGSYEQYF. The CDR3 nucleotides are TGTGCCAGCAGCCATTCCGGACAGGGCTCCTACGAGCAGTACTTC.

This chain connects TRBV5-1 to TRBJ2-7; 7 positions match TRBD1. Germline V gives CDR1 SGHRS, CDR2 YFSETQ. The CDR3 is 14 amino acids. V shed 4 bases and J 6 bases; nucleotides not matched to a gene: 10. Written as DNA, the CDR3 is TGCGCCAGCAGCCCTCGGGGACAGTCACGCGAGCAGTACTTC. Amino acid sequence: CASSPRGQSREQYF.

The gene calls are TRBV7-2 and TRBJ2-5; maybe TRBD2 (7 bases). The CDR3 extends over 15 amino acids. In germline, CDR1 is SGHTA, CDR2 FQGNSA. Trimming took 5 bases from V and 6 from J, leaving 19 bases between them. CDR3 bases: TGTGCCAGCAGCATACCTCGGGGGGCCTGGAAGACCCAGTACTTC. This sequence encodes CASSIPRGAWKTQYF.

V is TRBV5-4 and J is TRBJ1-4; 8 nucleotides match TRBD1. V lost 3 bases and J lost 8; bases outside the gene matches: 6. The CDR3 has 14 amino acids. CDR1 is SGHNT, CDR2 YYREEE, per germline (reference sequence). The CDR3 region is CASSSGQVGEKLFF. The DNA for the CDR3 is TGTGCCAGCAGCTCGGGACAGGTGGGGGAAAAACTGTTTTTT.

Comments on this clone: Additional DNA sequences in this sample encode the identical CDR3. The CDR3 is CAWSGGYEQYF. In DNA, the CDR3 is TGTGCCTGGAGCGGCGGATACGAGCAGTACTTC. This rearrangement joins TRBV30 to TRBJ2-7; no clear D gene. Trimming took off 3 bases at V and 4 bases at J, with 7 bases between the two ends. CDR1 GTSNPN and CDR2 SVGIG come from the germline V gene (reference sequence). This CDR3 is 11 amino acids long. Supplemented by reference TRBV30 and TRBJ2-7, the full variable domain reads SQTIHQWPATLVQPVGSPLSLECTVEGTSNPNLYWYRQAAGRGLQLLFYSVGIGQISSEVPQNLSASRPQDRQFILSSKKLLLSDSGFYLCAWSGGYEQYFGPGTRLTVT.

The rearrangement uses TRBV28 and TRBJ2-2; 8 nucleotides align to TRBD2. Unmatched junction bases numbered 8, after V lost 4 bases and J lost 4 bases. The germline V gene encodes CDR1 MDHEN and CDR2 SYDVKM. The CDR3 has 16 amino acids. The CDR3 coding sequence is TGTGCCAGCAGTTCTCTCGGGACTAGGAGCACCGGGGAGCTGTTTTTT. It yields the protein CASSSLGTRSTGELFF.

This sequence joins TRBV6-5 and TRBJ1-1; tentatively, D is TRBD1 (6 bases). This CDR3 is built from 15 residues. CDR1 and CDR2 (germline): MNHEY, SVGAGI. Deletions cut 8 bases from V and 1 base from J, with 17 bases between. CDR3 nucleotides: TGTGCCAGCTCCAAATACAGGGATTCGAACACTGAAGCTTTCTTT. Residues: CASSKYRDSNTEAFF.

The chain's CDR3 is CASKVYLGLGAYEQYF. The DNA for the CDR3 is TGTGCCAGCAAGGTTTATTTGGGACTAGGGGCCTACGAGCAGTACTTC. The chain carries TRBV9 and TRBJ2-7; 8 bases match TRBD2. There are 16 residues in the CDR3. The junction had 13 bases not matched to a gene; V was cut back by 6 bases and J by 2 bases. Germline loops: CDR1 SGDLS, CDR2 YYNGEE. Full variable domain (rest looked up from reference TRBV9 and TRBJ2-7): DSGVTQTPKHLITATGQRVTLRCSPRSGDLSVYWYQQSLDQGLQFLIQYYNGEERAKGNILERFSAQQFPDLHSELNLSSLELGDSALYFCASKVYLGLGAYEQYFGPGTRLTVT.

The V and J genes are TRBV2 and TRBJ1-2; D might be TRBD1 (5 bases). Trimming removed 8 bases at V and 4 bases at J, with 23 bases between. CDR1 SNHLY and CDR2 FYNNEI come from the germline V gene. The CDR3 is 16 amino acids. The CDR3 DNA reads TGTGCCAGCTTCCCCCTGGGGGGACCCGCTCTCTATGGCTACACCTTC. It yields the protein CASFPLGGPALYGYTF.